This entry features one T cell receptor (beta chain) sequence. Its antigen is unknown. The CDR3 covers 14 residues. CDR1 and CDR2 (germline): MGHRA, YSYEKL. The germline V and J ends were trimmed by 3 bases and 4 bases, with 9 bases remaining between them. This entry comes from a study of shared clonotypes between healthy human individuals. Study-wide points: Sorted-subset sequencing, rarefaction showed, was incomplete despite large depth.

Terminally differentiated effector memory CD45RA+ cells were excluded from the naive CD8 cells, which were CD45RO-negative and positively selected for CCR7. Generated by immunoSEQ multiplex PCR, the TCRdb table keeps only in-frame clones and is missing some. There are roughly 2.1 million clones in the sample; more than 85% occur only once, and over 1.5% lies in the top ten. The gene calls are TRBV4-1 and TRBJ2-2; weak D call: TRBD1 (5 bases). The sequenced material came from naive CD8+ T cells from PBMCs. The clonotype comes from a man aged 18 to 30 in good health. Some clones in this sample may be carry-over from other donors' samples. As DNA, the CDR3 is TGCGCCAGCAGCCACCGACAGAGCACCGGGGAGCTGTTTTTT. Translation gives CASSHRQSTGELFF.